This T cell receptor beta chain was documented in a study of blood T cell repertoires in COVID-19 (dated by TCRdb to about 2020). Regarding the study in general: Samples from collaborators originated in the United States, Italy and Spain and spanned both the acute and convalescent phases of COVID-19. HLA class I and class II types, where available, came from metadata supplied by the sample provider rather than from assay-based typing. Sample metadata almost always included a de-identified subject ID, COVID-19 status, age in years and sex. The repertoires were released in a freely available public database intended as a resource for research on the immune response to SARS-CoV-2. Samples were obtained from the ongoing ImmuneRACE study (first 160 participants) and from over 1,000 subjects provided by 6 global collaborators. Deeply sampled blood TCRbeta repertoires from subjects exposed to, actively infected with, or recovered from COVID-19 were included in the dataset. The material from the prospective study consisted of cDNA or gDNA derived from T cells, B-cell-depleted T cells, or PBMCs.

TCRbeta CDR3 regions were amplified from genomic DNA using the immunoSEQ Assay, a bias-controlled multiplex PCR. As for how the authors treated the data: The number of nucleated cells in each sample was estimated by amplification of reference gene primers within the assay. To quantify the absolute abundance of each unique TCRbeta CDR3 rearrangement, sequence reads were collapsed and filtered. For each sample, productive Simpson clonality was calculated as the square root of Simpson's diversity index across productive rearrangements. TCRdb carries this immuneACCESS record with in-frame sequences only. Its versions omit some clonotypes, under half of them owing to an unresolved V gene in the studies checked, with the rest unexplained. Clone size and the V and J calls come from that table; the DNA yielded D and trimming. The sample table holds tens of thousands of clones, of which around three quarters were seen once. The ten largest account for approximately 5.7% of the sample.

The collaborating institutions used their own protocols to collect whole blood in K2EDTA tubes. For TCRbeta analysis, collaborators shipped samples in one of three forms: frozen whole blood, isolated PBMCs, or DNA extracted from either of those sample types. General findings and caveats noted by the study authors: Clinical and demographic metadata were provided uncurated, with the amount varying by source and participant.

As encoded in the germline V gene, CDR1 is SGHAT while CDR2 is FQNNGV. V loses 6 bases of germline sequence and J loses 3 bases, and the interval between the two ends is 11 bases. Taken from cysteine to phenylalanine, the CDR3 has 14 residues. Only CDR3 DNA remains: 42 bases, in frame from the first base. About this clone: The antigen it recognizes is unknown. No qualities accompany the bases; no much larger clone lies one base away.

This sequence was found in a man aged 50-59 years with active or convalescent COVID-19. Recombination connected TRBV11-2 to TRBJ2-2; TRBD2 is a weak D gene call, 5 bases matching. Material for sequencing was peripheral blood. The DNA is TGTGCCAGCAGACGATTGGAGGACACCGGGGAGCTGTTTTTT. Translated, it reads CASRRLEDTGELFF.